A single sample is the source of the 9 T cell receptor beta chains below, sequenced in a study of T-cell memory formation after mild COVID-19 (dated by TCRdb to about 2021). The protocol used for the library was 5' RACE. Sequencing was performed on an Illumina NovaSeq 6000. TCRdb handled the public reads itself, with Q25 trimming in fastp and clone calling in MiXCR, and kept productive beta chains. Each entry merges the rows of one CDR3 protein and shows their most common DNA and genes. The sample table lists tens of thousands of distinct CDR3 sequences, around an eighth of them with a count of one. Of the sample, about 26% is held by the ten largest clones. Sequencing used PBMCs or a T cell subset sorted from them (not recorded which). Receptors originate from an adult woman who had mild COVID-19 (a few samples of this study predate the infection). The sample titles of this study are shuffled in the database, so cell type and time point are left out; the donor was told from shared clones.

This clonotype was seen more than once but under ten times. This chain uses TRBV5-1 with TRBJ1-1; the match to TRBD1 covers 7 bases. Unmatched junction bases numbered 2, after V lost 2 bases and J lost 4 bases. This CDR3 contains 13 residues. Germline V gene sequence: CDR1 SGHRS, CDR2 YFSETQ. The CDR3 spells CASSFSGGTEAFF. In DNA, the CDR3 is TGCGCCAGCAGCTTCTCAGGGGGCACTGAAGCTTTCTTT.

The V and J genes are TRBV2 and TRBJ2-7, with unresolved D. In germline, CDR1 is SNHLY, CDR2 FYNNEI. The length of the CDR3 is 12 residues. Trimming pared 4 bases from V and 2 bases from J, leaving 6 bases between. CDR3 protein: CASSGQAYEQYF. Written as DNA, the CDR3 is TGTGCCAGCAGTGGGCAGGCCTACGAGCAGTACTTC.

For this clonotype: The conserved closing phenylalanine or tryptophan is absent in this CDR3, likely reflecting a read error. The V and J genes are TRBV5-1 and TRBJ2-7; D call uncertain. The CDR3 is made up of 13 amino acids. CDR1 SGHRS and CDR2 YFSETQ come from the germline V gene. V was cut by 0 bases and J by 2 bases, with 6 bases left in between. In DNA, the CDR3 is TGCGCCAGCAGCTTGGAATCTACCTACGAGCAGTACTTA. Its translation: CASSLESTYEQYL.

The CDR3 is CASSLERGAPTEAFF. The CDR3 region has the DNA TGTGCCAGCAGCTTAGAGAGGGGCGCGCCAACTGAAGCTTTCTTT. The V and J genes are TRBV7-6 and TRBJ1-1; D is possibly TRBD1 (5 bases). The CDR3 contains 15 residues. The V gene lost 1 base and the J gene lost 5 bases, with 14 bases spanning the gap. The germline V gene encodes CDR1 SGHVS and CDR2 FNYEAQ. The full variable domain, in which reference TRBV7-6 and TRBJ1-1 provide the parts outside the CDR3, is GAGVSQSPRYKVTKRGQDVALRCDPISGHVSLYWYRQALGQGPEFLTYFNYEAQQDKSGLPNDRFSAERPEGSISTLTIQRTEQRDSAMYRCASSLERGAPTEAFFGQGTRLTVV.

This clonotype turned up a few times. The CDR3 region has the DNA TGCAGCGGTTGCCTGAGGGGACTAGCGGGGCTCGCAGATACGCAGTATTTT. Amino acid sequence: CSGCLRGLAGLADTQYF. V and J are TRBV29-1 and TRBJ2-3; 13 bases fit TRBD2. Germline CDR1 SQVTM, CDR2 ANQGSEA. J was trimmed by 4 bases and V by 7 bases; bases with no gene match: 14. The CDR3 loop spans 17 amino acids.

This clonotype was counted only a few times. The chain has TRBV6-1 and TRBJ2-1; 8 bases line up with TRBD1. Germline CDR1 MNHNS, CDR2 SASEGT. This CDR3 has 15 residues. V dropped 2 bases and J dropped 6; count of bases not matched to a gene: 6. The CDR3 loop reads CASSEQGASRNEQFF. The DNA of the CDR3 is TGTGCCAGCAGTGAACAGGGGGCTTCACGCAATGAGCAGTTCTTC.

This clonotype was seen a handful of times. J is TRBJ2-3 and V is TRBV29-1, with D hard to call. Germline CDR1 SQVTM, CDR2 ANQGSEA. Trimming removed 8 bases at V and 2 bases at J, with 8 bases between. The CDR3 loop spans 11 amino acids. DNA of the CDR3: TGCAGCATTGGCCACACAGATACGCAGTATTTT. Protein: CSIGHTDTQYF.

The chain combines TRBV4-2 with TRBJ1-2, with D uncertain. The CDR3 length is 17 residues. Germline CDR1 and CDR2: LGHNA and YNFKEQ. V lost 0 bases and J lost 3, with 17 bases in between. CDR3 in DNA: TGTGCCAGCAGCCAAGATATCTCCCTCCGATTAGACTATGGCTACACCTTC. This encodes CASSQDISLRLDYGYTF.

The chain is built from TRBV23-1 and TRBJ2-5; D gene uncertain. TRBV23-1 is annotated as an ORF whose role is uncertain. The CDR3 covers 13 residues. The V and J ends lost 9 bases and 4 bases respectively, with 15 bases between them. CDR3 in DNA: TGCGCCAGGATGAACTGGGGTAGAGAGACCCAGTACTTC. Its protein is CARMNWGRETQYF.